The rows below give T cell receptor beta chains drawn from one sample of a study of cytomegalovirus exposure and HLA in healthy donors. Using immunoSEQ multiplex PCR, the repertoire was profiled, and TCRdb retains in-frame clones only, with some absent. The data hold fewer than 250,000 clones, with 85% to 90% observed a single time. Sequences were obtained from PBMCs. The receptor source for this set is a man aged 25 to 45 in good health and CMV-seronegative. Each CDR3 is given with its conserved first and last residue. The order of the fields is J gene, V gene, CDR3 length, D gene, clone size, CDR3 protein, CDR3 DNA. The D gene is left open where the match is weak. The size of a clone is reported for some rows only, either as once, few or many, or as a class for expanded clones.

>TRBJ1-5|TRBV7-2|14|TRBD1|-
CASSQRTGNQPQHF
TGTGCCAGCAGCCAAAGGACAGGAAATCAGCCCCAGCATTTT
>TRBJ2-1|TRBV27|15|TRBD2|-
CASSRTSGIGNEQFF
TGTGCCAGCAGTCGAACTAGCGGGATAGGCAATGAGCAGTTCTTC
>TRBJ2-7|TRBV2|16|TRBD2|once
CASSDYPGLAGGEQYF
TGTGCCAGCAGTGATTACCCGGGACTAGCGGGAGGGGAGCAGTACTTC
>TRBJ1-1|TRBV6-5|14|-|-
CASSSQGVNTEAFF
TGTGCCAGCAGTTCTCAGGGCGTGAACACTGAAGCTTTCTTT
>TRBJ2-5|TRBV29-1|15|-|once
CSVLIGQGIQETQYF
TGCAGCGTCCTAATAGGTCAGGGGATCCAAGAGACCCAGTACTTC
>TRBJ2-1|TRBV7-8|16|-|-
CASSSYRESSYNEQFF
TGTGCCAGCAGCTCCTACAGGGAGAGCTCCTACAATGAGCAGTTCTTC
>TRBJ1-4|TRBV5-6|19|-|few
CASSLRGASAIATNEKLFF
TGTGCCAGCAGCTTACGGGGGGCCTCGGCCATCGCAACTAATGAAAAACTGTTTTTT
>TRBJ1-2|TRBV7-2|14|-|-
CASSPPFRNYGYTF
TGTGCCAGCAGCCCCCCCTTCCGGAACTATGGCTACACCTTC
>TRBJ1-2|TRBV7-9|18|-|-
CASSLPGGGGRSFYGYTF
TGTGCCAGCAGCTTACCGGGTGGGGGAGGGAGAAGTTTCTATGGCTACACCTTC
>TRBJ2-3|TRBV19|16|-|-
CASSIDSNLRKDTQYF
TGTGCCAGTAGTATAGATTCCAACCTTAGAAAAGATACGCAGTATTTT
>TRBJ1-1|TRBV6-6|15|-|-
CASSYSSDSLSEAFF
TGTGCCAGCAGTTACTCTTCGGACAGTTTATCGGAAGCTTTCTTT
>TRBJ2-7|TRBV7-9|16|TRBD1|-
CASSLGQGGDLYEQYF
TGTGCCAGCAGCCTAGGACAGGGCGGAGATCTCTACGAGCAGTACTTC
>TRBJ2-2|TRBV15|15|-|-
CATERQQGWTGELFF
TGTGCCACCGAAAGGCAGCAGGGGTGGACCGGGGAGCTGTTTTTT
>TRBJ2-1|TRBV7-9|14|-|few
CASSPTGQPREQFF
TGTGCCAGCAGCCCCACCGGACAGCCGCGTGAGCAGTTCTTC
>TRBJ1-5|TRBV2|15|TRBD1|-
CASSVGQAFNQPQHF
TGTGCCAGCAGTGTAGGACAGGCTTTTAATCAGCCCCAGCATTTT
>TRBJ1-2|TRBV2|12|-|-
CASSEWTEGYTF
TGTGCCAGCAGTGAATGGACAGAGGGCTACACCTTC
>TRBJ2-1|TRBV27|13|-|-
CASRPRLNGEQFF
TGTGCCAGCAGGCCGCGACTGAACGGTGAGCAGTTCTTC
>TRBJ1-1|TRBV5-6|12|-|-
CASSFGGTEAFF
TGTGCCAGCAGCTTCGGGGGCACTGAAGCTTTCTTT
>TRBJ2-7|TRBV12-2|18|-|-
CASRLAWAYQNRVYEQYF
TGTGCAAGTCGCTTAGCGTGGGCTTACCAAAACAGGGTTTACGAGCAGTACTTC
>TRBJ1-4|TRBV7-9|15|TRBD1|-
CASSPSDRVGEKLFF
TGTGCCAGCAGCCCCTCGGACAGGGTCGGCGAAAAACTGTTTTTT
>TRBJ2-3|TRBV27|17|-|-
CASSLLAGPERADTQYF
TGTGCCAGCAGTTTACTGGCTGGGCCTGAGCGGGCAGATACGCAGTATTTT
>TRBJ2-2|TRBV6-4|14|-|-
CASSGNEGAGELFF
TGTGCCAGCAGTGGAAATGAGGGTGCCGGGGAGCTGTTTTTT
>TRBJ1-6|TRBV28|13|TRBD1|-
CASTRGENSPLHF
TGTGCCAGCACCAGGGGGGAAAATTCACCCCTCCACTTT
>TRBJ2-1|TRBV7-9|17|-|-
CASSSIFQGLPDNEQFF
TGTGCCAGCAGCTCAATTTTCCAGGGCCTCCCCGACAATGAGCAGTTCTTC
>TRBJ2-2|TRBV28|13|-|-
CASSLEGAGELFF
TGTGCCAGCAGTCTGGAGGGCGCCGGGGAGCTGTTTTTT
>TRBJ2-5|TRBV30|13|TRBD1|-
CALAGQGSVRQYF
TGTGCCTTGGCGGGACAGGGCTCCGTTCGGCAGTACTTC
>TRBJ1-5|TRBV19|15|TRBD1|-
CASSYRGEGGQPQHF
TGTGCCAGTAGTTACAGGGGAGAGGGAGGTCAGCCCCAGCATTTT
>TRBJ2-3|TRBV18|15|TRBD2|-
CASSPGAGRADTQYF
TGTGCCAGCTCACCAGGAGCGGGAAGGGCAGATACGCAGTATTTT
>TRBJ2-1|TRBV13|18|TRBD1|-
CASSSQGTAVSGYNEQFF
TGTGCCAGCAGCTCACAGGGGACGGCCGTCTCAGGATACAATGAGCAGTTCTTC
>TRBJ2-5|TRBV7-6|12|TRBD1|-
CTSGRQGETQYF
TGTACCAGCGGCAGACAGGGAGAGACCCAGTACTTC
>TRBJ1-6|TRBV9|16|-|-
CASSPTPGRAGSPLHF
TGTGCCAGCAGCCCCACACCTGGGAGGGCCGGTTCACCCCTCCACTTT
>TRBJ1-4|TRBV5-1|15|-|once
CASSLIGQQNEKLFF
TGCGCCAGCAGCTTGATAGGACAGCAGAATGAAAAACTGTTTTTT
>TRBJ2-7|TRBV28|15|TRBD1|-
CASTPGTGQINEQYF
TGTGCCAGCACCCCCGGGACAGGGCAGATCAACGAGCAGTACTTC
>TRBJ1-1|TRBV28|12|-|-
CASSSYPREAFF
TGTGCCAGCAGTTCCTATCCCCGTGAAGCTTTCTTT
>TRBJ1-6|TRBV6-5|14|-|-
CASSAGGSGSPLHF
TGTGCCAGCTCGGCAGGAGGCTCGGGGTCACCCCTCCACTTT
>TRBJ2-7|TRBV11-1|11|-|-
CASSFPGEQYF
TGTGCCAGCAGCTTTCCCGGCGAGCAGTACTTC
>TRBJ2-1|TRBV6-1|14|TRBD1|-
CASSEAGQDDEQFF
TGTGCCAGCAGTGAAGCCGGACAGGATGATGAGCAGTTCTTC
>TRBJ1-5|TRBV7-9|14|TRBD1|-
CASSSQGGNQPQHF
TGTGCCAGCAGCTCCCAGGGGGGTAATCAGCCCCAGCATTTT
>TRBJ2-2|TRBV7-2|16|TRBD1|-
CASSFGGTGTTGELFF
TGTGCCAGCAGCTTCGGCGGGACAGGAACCACCGGGGAGCTGTTTTTT
>TRBJ2-4|TRBV5-6|15|TRBD1|-
CASSWDRATKNSQYF
TGTGCCAGCAGCTGGGACAGGGCAACCAAAAACAGTCAGTACTTC